This TCR beta chain appears in the sequencing data of a study of response to subunit inactivated influenza vaccine. The study's findings and limits: Authors suggested each seasonal flu vaccination may recruit only limited numbers of new T cells.

From the RT-PCR reads, TCRdb called clonotypes with MiXCR, one entry per CDR3 protein. Among 450,000 to 600,000 distinct CDR3 sequences listed, more than 15% were seen once. Worth noting for this clonotype: Its target is not known.

CDR3 length equals 14 residues. Looked up from germline, CDR1 is MNHEY and CDR2 is SVGEGT. The J segment lost 6 bases and the V segment lost 4 bases, leaving 7 bases of the junction unmatched. The clonotype was recovered from a man in his fifties or sixties who received an inactivated influenza vaccine. The material sequenced was CD4+ T cells sorted from PBMCs, taken roughly 24 months after vaccination. This chain links TRBV6-2 or TRBV6-3 with TRBJ2-3; TRBD2 matches 7 bases. DNA of the CDR3: TGTGCCAGCAGTTTCAGCCGGACTAGGGATACGCAGTATTTT. Translation: CASSFSRTRDTQYF.